This entry lists 21 T cell receptor beta chains sequenced from one sample in a study of post-analysis software for immune sequencing data. The study's findings and limits: Roughly five TRBV segments were significantly more frequent in patients than in controls. TRBV5-6, TRBV5-1 and TRBV20-1 were among these segments.

Unique molecular identifiers were present in the TCR beta cDNA libraries. TCRdb re-called the PCR reads through MiXCR, storing one row per CDR3 protein. The sample yields roughly 700,000 distinct CDR3 sequences, around 27% seen once. No antigen has been assigned to these receptors. The material sequenced was blood. These receptors all stem from a girl aged 5-17 years with multiple sclerosis.

This clonotype was counted a few times. The V call is TRBV28, the J call TRBJ2-1; 8 bases are shared with TRBD2. From germline, CDR1 is MDHEN and CDR2 SYDVKM. Trimming at V came to 10 bases and at J to 7 bases, leaving 15 bases not matched to a gene. CDR3 length equals 15 residues. CDR3 sequence (DNA): TGTGCCACCACCATAACGGGAGGGCGTAGGAATGAGCAGTTCTTC. This sequence encodes CATTITGGRRNEQFF.

This chain uses TRBV28 with TRBJ1-4; no clear D. This CDR3 contains 12 residues. V was cut by 1 base and J by 10 bases, with 7 bases left in between. Germline V gene sequence: CDR1 MDHEN, CDR2 SYDVKM. The CDR3 reads CASSLSQRKLFF. CDR3 nucleotide sequence: TGTGCCAGCAGTTTATCCCAGCGAAAACTGTTTTTT.

V is TRBV7-2 and J is TRBJ2-1; TRBD2 matches at 11 bases. The CDR3 spans 14 residues. The germline V gene encodes CDR1 SGHTA and CDR2 FQGNSA. V gave up 11 bases and J gave up 6 bases; unmatched junction bases: 9. The CDR3 nucleotides are TGTGCCGGGACGCTAGCGGGGGGACCCAATGAGCAGTTCTTC. The encoded protein is CAGTLAGGPNEQFF.

This chain joins TRBV29-1 and TRBJ2-3; 9 bases agree with TRBD2. The CDR3 covers 14 residues. From germline, CDR1 is SQVTM and CDR2 ANQGSEA. V lost 3 bases and J lost 9; bases outside the gene matches: 10. CDR3 in amino acids: CSVESESSGDTQYF. The CDR3 nucleotides read TGCAGCGTTGAGTCCGAGTCTAGCGGGGACACGCAGTATTTT.

The chain combines TRBV29-1 with TRBJ2-7; 8 bases map to TRBD2. In germline, CDR1 is SQVTM, CDR2 ANQGSEA. The V and J ends lost 8 bases and 2 bases, in that order; junction bases with no gene match: 11. CDR3 size: 14 residues. For the CDR3, the DNA is TGCAGCTCGAAGAGCGGGAGTTCCCCCTACGAGCAGTACTTC. Translating it yields CSSKSGSSPYEQYF.

This clonotype has only a few counts. DNA of the CDR3: TGTGCCAGCACGGGGACGGTGCTCACAGATACGCAGTATTTT. Protein sequence: CASTGTVLTDTQYF. The chain couples TRBV28 to TRBJ2-3; D possibly uses TRBD1 or TRBD2 (5 bases each). CDR1 is MDHEN, CDR2 SYDVKM, per germline. CDR3 length: 14 residues. Trimming pared 7 bases from V and 2 bases from J, leaving 13 bases between. Full variable domain (outside the CDR3, taken from reference TRBV28 and TRBJ2-3): DVKVTQSSRYLVKRTGEKVFLECVQDMDHENMFWYRQDPGLGLRLIYFSYDVKMKEKGDIPEGYSVSREKKERFSLILESASTNQTSMYLCASTGTVLTDTQYFGPGTRLTVL.

J is TRBJ2-1 and V is TRBV12-5, with a possible D match to TRBD2 (6 bases). The V and J ends lost 3 bases and 8 bases respectively, with 8 bases between them. The CDR3 is 12 amino acids. Germline V lookup: CDR1 LGHNT, CDR2 FRNRAP. CDR3 sequence (DNA): TGTGCTAGTGGTTTAAAGCGGGATGAGCAGTTCTTC. This sequence encodes CASGLKRDEQFF.

There are a few counts of this clonotype. The V and J genes are TRBV9 and TRBJ2-3; D remains ambiguous. Per germline, CDR1 SGDLS and CDR2 YYNGEE. CDR3 size: 16 residues. V was cut by 0 bases and J by 4 bases, with 15 bases left in between. The CDR3 DNA is TGTGCCAGCAGCGTAGCTACCCCGAGTGGCCCAGATACGCAGTATTTT. This codes for CASSVATPSGPDTQYF.

This clonotype was found many times. This chain links TRBV29-1 with TRBJ2-3; 10 positions match TRBD2. The germline CDR1 and CDR2 sequences are SQVTM and ANQGSEA. The junction had 8 bases not matched to a gene; V was cut back by 6 bases and J by 5 bases. CDR3 size: 14 residues. This CDR3 reads CSVLPSGSLDTQYF. In DNA form, the CDR3 reads TGCAGCGTCCTCCCTAGCGGGAGTTTAGATACGCAGTATTTT.

This clonotype has just a few counts. The chain employs TRBV7-2 and TRBJ1-5; maybe TRBD1 (6 bases). The CDR3 has 14 residues. With 4 bases removed from V and 3 bases from J, the gap between germline ends came to 10 bases. CDR1 SGHTA and CDR2 FQGNSA come from the germline V gene. CDR3 residues: CASSSQGDNQPQHF. CDR3 coding DNA: TGTGCCAGCAGCTCACAGGGCGACAATCAGCCCCAGCATTTT.

Comments on this clonotype: The junction departs from germline at one end; a sequencing error may be responsible. J is TRBJ1-4 and V is TRBV20-1, with D possibly matching TRBD1 (5 bases). Germline CDR1 reads DFQATT; CDR2 reads SNEGSKA (reference sequence). The CDR3 covers 13 residues. The CDR3 sequence: CSAPGIGVEKRFF. The CDR3 DNA reads as TGCAGTGCTCCAGGGATAGGCGTTGAAAAACGGTTTTTT.

This clonotype appeared a few times. The chain recombines TRBV7-9 with TRBJ2-4; the match to TRBD2 covers 8 bases. CDR1 and CDR2 (germline): SEHNR, FQNEAQ (reference sequence). J lost 4 bases, V lost 7 bases, and 6 bases had no gene match. This CDR3 comprises 14 residues. CDR3 loop: CASTRGGDKNIQYF. DNA of the CDR3: TGTGCCAGCACCCGGGGGGGAGATAAAAACATTCAGTACTTC.

This clonotype occurred many times. This chain uses TRBV20-1 with TRBJ1-2; D is unresolved. Germline CDR1 reads DFQATT; CDR2 reads SNEGSKA (reference sequence). The CDR3 covers 14 residues. Deletions cut 6 bases from V and 1 base from J, with 15 bases between. This CDR3 is CSARTGSVNYGYTF. CDR3 DNA: TGCAGTGCCCGTACCGGAAGTGTTAACTATGGCTACACCTTC.

The CDR3 protein is CASSRTTGEKLFF. DNA for the CDR3: TGCGCCAGCAGCCGAACGACGGGAGAAAAACTGTTTTTT. This chain connects TRBV4-1 to TRBJ1-4; D not resolved. Germline V gives CDR1 MGHRA, CDR2 YSYEKL. The CDR3 contains 13 residues. The V end was cut by 4 bases, the J end by 8 bases, with 11 bases between.

This sequence joins TRBV10-3 and TRBJ2-2; 9 bases agree with TRBD1. Looked up from germline, CDR1 is ENHRY and CDR2 is SYGVKD. The V and J ends lost 1 base and 1 base, in that order; junction bases with no gene match: 4. The CDR3 has 17 residues. The CDR3 DNA reads as TGTGCCATCAGTGAGTTTCCGGGACAGGGGAACACCGGGGAGCTGTTTTTT. It yields the protein CAISEFPGQGNTGELFF.

There are a few counts of this clonotype. The J gene is TRBJ2-3, the V gene TRBV11-2; D not certain. The CDR3 runs 13 residues. Germline V gene lookup returns CDR1 SGHAT and CDR2 FQNNGV. V was pared by 1 base and J by 14 bases, with 16 bases between. The chain's CDR3 is CASSLVTQVRRYF. The DNA for the CDR3 is TGTGCCAGCAGCTTAGTAACTCAAGTCCGTAGGTATTTT.

This clonotype was counted only a few times. CDR3 nucleotides: TGTGCCAGTAGAAACACCCATTCCGAGCAGTACTTC. This translates into CASRNTHSEQYF. This chain joins TRBV19 and TRBJ2-7; the D is unclear. Germline V gene sequence: CDR1 LNHDA, CDR2 SQIVND (reference sequence). The CDR3 consists of 12 residues. Deletions cut 6 bases from V and 6 bases from J, with 12 bases between. The full variable domain, with the rest looked up from reference TRBV19 and TRBJ2-7, is DGGITQSPKYLFRKEGQNVTLSCEQNLNHDAMYWYRQDPGQGLRLIYYSQIVNDFQKGDIAEGYSVSREKKESFPLTVTSAQKNPTAFYLCASRNTHSEQYFGPGTRLTVT.

The rearrangement links TRBV5-1 to TRBJ2-7; a weak D match, TRBD1 (5 bases). CDR3 size: 15 residues. Germline loops: CDR1 SGHRS, CDR2 YFSETQ. The V end lost 3 bases, the J end lost 2 bases, and 15 bases lay between the germline ends. CDR3 coding DNA: TGCGCCAGCAGCTATGGCCGTCTAGGGGCCTACGAGCAGTACTTC. It codes for CASSYGRLGAYEQYF.

The gene calls are TRBV6-5 and TRBJ1-1, with D perhaps TRBD1 (5 bases). V was clipped by 2 bases and J by 5 bases, with 9 bases between them. The germline gives CDR1 MNHEY, CDR2 SVGAGI. The CDR3 extends over 13 amino acids. The DNA for the CDR3 is TGTGCCAGCAGTTACCAGTGGGGGACTGAAGCTTTCTTT. Residues: CASSYQWGTEAFF.

The V call is TRBV20-1, the J call TRBJ2-3; D remains ambiguous. Between the trimmed V and J ends, which lost 7 bases and 2 bases, there was a span of 10 bases. This CDR3 spans 12 amino acids. In germline, CDR1 is DFQATT, CDR2 SNEGSKA (reference sequence). CDR3 residues: CSGGRNTDTQYF. As DNA, the CDR3 is TGCAGTGGGGGAAGAAACACAGATACGCAGTATTTT.

This clonotype occurred once. The J gene is TRBJ2-1, the V gene TRBV27; 9 bases are a match to TRBD2. Unmatched junction bases numbered 14, after V lost 10 bases and J lost 7 bases. CDR3 length: 15 amino acids. Germline-derived CDR1 and CDR2 are MNHEY and SMNVEV (reference sequence). CDR3 sequence reads: CATQGRAGGKNEQFF. CDR3 coding DNA: TGTGCCACCCAAGGGCGAGCGGGAGGCAAAAATGAGCAGTTCTTC.